The 28 T cell receptor beta chains listed next were all sequenced from one sample in a study of regulatory T cells in long-lasting Graves disease. CDR3-region Arm-PCR and iRepertoire HTBI primers produced the TCR beta libraries. TCRdb re-analysed the multiplex PCR reads in MiXCR, keeping a single row per CDR3 protein. The table records some 230,000 distinct CDR3 sequences, roughly 18% of them present only once. The time point is: newly diagnosed GD, antithyroid drugs for less than 3 months. From RNA extracted from PBMCs, the TCR library was made. The specimen comprised peripheral blood mononuclear cells (PBMCs), sampled at new diagnosis, from a patient treated with antithyroid drugs. These receptors came from a female donor with Graves disease.

This clonotype was detected only a few times. The V and J genes are TRBV5-6 and TRBJ2-5; 8 bases agree with TRBD2. CDR1 is SGHDT, CDR2 YYEEEE, per germline. V lost 0 bases, J lost 4 bases, and 5 bases stayed unmatched. The CDR3 has 15 amino acids. CDR3 in DNA: TGTGCCAGCAGCTTGGACCGGGAGGGCCCAGAGACCCAGTACTTC. Its translation: CASSLDREGPETQYF.

This clonotype was recorded once. This rearrangement joins TRBV19 to TRBJ2-7; 8 bases fit TRBD1. Germline trimming cut 3 bases from V and 3 bases from J; bases unmatched to any gene: 4. The CDR3 is made up of 14 amino acids. CDR1 is LNHDA and CDR2 is SQIVND in the germline V gene (reference sequence). The CDR3, as DNA: TGTGCCAGTAGTATCCGCGGGACAGGCTACGAGCAGTACTTC. Its translation is CASSIRGTGYEQYF. The entire variable domain, with the rest obtained from reference TRBV19 and TRBJ2-7, is as follows: DGGITQSPKYLFRKEGQNVTLSCEQNLNHDAMYWYRQDPGQGLRLIYYSQIVNDFQKGDIAEGYSVSREKKESFPLTVTSAQKNPTAFYLCASSIRGTGYEQYFGPGTRLTVT.

There are many counts of this clonotype. The CDR3 spells CASSSGSDNEQFF. The CDR3 DNA reads as TGTGCCAGCAGTTCCGGATCCGACAATGAGCAGTTCTTC. The chain uses TRBV6-2 or TRBV6-3 and TRBJ2-1; D gene unclear. The V end was cut by 4 bases, the J end by 5 bases, with 9 bases between. The CDR3 runs 13 residues. Looked up from germline, CDR1 is MNHEY and CDR2 is SVGEGT.

CDR3: CASSFGGRRPDTQYF. DNA of the CDR3: TGCGCCAGCAGCTTTGGCGGGAGAAGGCCAGATACGCAGTATTTT. This sequence joins TRBV5-1 and TRBJ2-3; 7 bases are shared with TRBD2. V dropped 2 bases and J dropped 4; count of bases not matched to a gene: 7. Germline V lookup: CDR1 SGHRS, CDR2 YFSETQ. The CDR3 contains 15 residues.

The V call is TRBV3-1, the J call TRBJ2-1; possibly TRBD1 for D (5 bases). Trimming removed 1 base from V and 15 bases from J, with 13 bases in between. This CDR3 is built from 12 residues. Germline CDR1 is LGHDT and CDR2 is YNNKEL (reference sequence). This CDR3 is CASSQGLRQGFF. The CDR3 DNA reads TGTGCCAGCAGCCAAGGGTTGAGGCAGGGGTTCTTC.

This clonotype was counted many times. The chain employs TRBV4-1 and TRBJ1-1, with TRBD1 as a possible D gene (5 bases). V lost 0 bases and J lost 4, with 12 bases in between. The germline V gene encodes CDR1 MGHRA and CDR2 YSYEKL. The CDR3 runs to 15 residues. CDR3 sequence reads: CASSQEVGESTEAFF. The CDR3 DNA reads TGCGCCAGCAGCCAAGAAGTGGGGGAGAGCACTGAAGCTTTCTTT.

Points on this clonotype: Only one base separates this from a far larger clonotype, so it likely reflects a read error. This likely comes from a read error, as the CDR3 has no conserved phenylalanine or tryptophan at its end. This chain uses TRBV2 with TRBJ2-5; tentative D call: TRBD2 (6 bases). The DNA end favors TRBJ2-1, so the J call may be wrong. Looked up from germline, CDR1 is SNHLY and CDR2 is FYNNEI. The CDR3 consists of 14 residues. The CDR3 spells CASRAGLTQDEQFS. In DNA, the CDR3 is TGTGCCAGCAGGGCGGGACTCACACAGGATGAGCAGTTCTCC.

This clonotype was seen at least ten times. V and J are TRBV6-1 and TRBJ1-2; no clear D. V lost 3 bases and J 2 bases, leaving 10 bases between the germline ends. The CDR3 extends over 14 amino acids. The germline gives CDR1 MNHNS, CDR2 SASEGT. The CDR3 nucleotides are TGTGCCAGCAGTGACGACCCACCGAACTATGGCTACACCTTC. Translating gives CASSDDPPNYGYTF.

This clonotype was seen at least ten times. V usage is TRBV13 and J usage is TRBJ2-7, with 8 bases matching TRBD1. The CDR3 sequence is 14 residues long. The V gene's germline CDR1 is PRHDT and CDR2 FYEKMQ (reference sequence). Trimming at V came to 2 bases and at J to 6 bases, leaving 6 bases not matched to a gene. The chain's CDR3 is CASSLNPQGAEQYF. In DNA form, the CDR3 reads TGTGCCAGCAGCTTAAACCCCCAGGGGGCCGAGCAGTACTTC.

This clonotype has at least ten counts. This sequence joins TRBV19 and TRBJ1-2; weak D call: TRBD1 (5 bases). V lost 4 bases and J lost 2, with 11 bases in between. From germline, CDR1 is LNHDA and CDR2 SQIVND (reference sequence). This CDR3 is built from 14 residues. CDR3 bases: TGTGCCAGTAGTACCAGGGATCCCAACTATGGCTACACCTTC. This translates into CASSTRDPNYGYTF.

The chain is built from TRBV9 and TRBJ2-3; 8 bases are a match to TRBD1. V lost 5 bases and J lost 3; bases outside the gene matches: 14. The V gene's germline CDR1 is SGDLS and CDR2 YYNGEE. The CDR3 has 17 residues. The CDR3 region is CASSANLRQGNTDTQYF. CDR3 bases: TGTGCCAGCAGTGCTAACCTCAGACAGGGGAATACAGATACGCAGTATTTT.

This clonotype has just a few counts. The chain has TRBV19 and TRBJ2-7; perhaps D is TRBD1 or TRBD2 (5 bases each). Trimming left V 4 bases short and J 7 bases short, with 17 bases between. CDR1 is LNHDA, CDR2 SQIVND, per germline (reference sequence). The CDR3 totals 14 residues. The CDR3 reads CASSRDALTTEQYF. CDR3 DNA: TGTGCCAGTAGTAGGGACGCCTTGACTACGGAGCAGTACTTC.

This clonotype occurred many times. The rearrangement joins TRBV3-1 to TRBJ2-1; D possibly corresponds to TRBD2 (6 bases). The CDR3 length is 12 residues. The ends were cut back, 7 bases at V and 3 bases at J, with 7 bases in the middle. Germline values: CDR1 LGHDT, CDR2 YNNKEL (reference sequence). CDR3 protein: CASTAGYNEQFF. The CDR3 bases are TGTGCCAGCACAGCGGGCTACAATGAGCAGTTCTTC.

This clonotype was seen many times. V is TRBV7-9 and J is TRBJ2-7; D may match TRBD1 or TRBD2 (5 bases each). The CDR3 is 14 residues long. V was pared by 1 base and J by 3 bases, with 10 bases between. CDR1 and CDR2 (germline): SEHNR, FQNEAQ (reference sequence). The CDR3 DNA reads as TGTGCCAGCAGCTTAGAGGGACGACGCTACGAGCAGTACTTC. Translating gives CASSLEGRRYEQYF.

This clonotype was observed many times. This chain uses TRBV12-3 or TRBV12-4 with TRBJ1-2; weak D call: TRBD1 (5 bases). CDR3 size: 14 residues. Trimming stripped 3 bases from V and 0 bases from J, with 8 bases between. The CDR3 DNA is TGTGCCAGCAGTTTTGGGGCAGCTAACTATGGCTACACCTTC. Its protein is CASSFGAANYGYTF.

Concerning this clonotype: This may stem from a read error, because a much larger clone lies one nucleotide away. CDR3 sequence (DNA): TGTGCCAGCAGTGAGGGTCTAACCTCGACGGGTAGCACCGGGGAGCTGTTTTTT. Protein product: CASSEGLTSTGSTGELFF. The rearrangement uses TRBV2 and TRBJ2-2; D is unresolved. The CDR3 extends over 18 amino acids. The germline gives CDR1 SNHLY, CDR2 FYNNEI. Trimming cost V 3 bases and J 4 bases, with 21 bases left between them.

This clonotype was observed at least ten times. The chain couples TRBV19 to TRBJ1-1, with D perhaps matching TRBD1 (5 bases). CDR1 LNHDA and CDR2 SQIVND come from the germline V gene (reference sequence). V lost 6 bases and J 3 bases, leaving 17 bases between the germline ends. The CDR3 contains 15 residues. CDR3 bases: TGTGCCAGTAGGGAATGGGGGGAAGGGGACACTGAAGCTTTCTTT. Amino acids: CASREWGEGDTEAFF.

In this sample, this clonotype turned up a few times. The gene calls are TRBV6-2 or TRBV6-3 and TRBJ2-7; TRBD1 is a possible D gene (6 bases). This CDR3 comprises 15 residues. Germline values: CDR1 MNHEY, CDR2 SVGEGT. V shed 5 bases and J shed 1 base, with 15 bases lying between them. The CDR3 region is CASSVGQPSSYEQYF. CDR3 nucleotide sequence: TGTGCCAGCAGTGTTGGACAGCCATCTTCCTACGAGCAGTACTTC.

The sample holds many counts of this clonotype. The chain employs TRBV18 and TRBJ2-1, with 9 bases lining up with TRBD1. The CDR3 length is 16 residues. V gave up 0 bases and J gave up 5 bases; unmatched junction bases: 5. Looked up from germline, CDR1 is KGHSH and CDR2 is LQKENI. The CDR3: CASSPPRQGVHNEQFF. CDR3 DNA: TGTGCCAGCTCACCACCTCGACAGGGGGTGCACAATGAGCAGTTCTTC.

This clonotype showed up just a few times. A much bigger clone sits one base away, suggesting this may be a read error. Lacking the conserved final phenylalanine or tryptophan, this CDR3 likely reflects a read error. The chain has TRBV28 and TRBJ2-1; possibly TRBD1 or TRBD2 for D (5 bases each). Germline CDR1 is MDHEN and CDR2 is SYDVKM. CDR3 size: 17 residues. Trimming removed 6 bases from V and 0 bases from J, with 18 bases in between. CDR3 region: CASRPPRVGSSYNEQFL. CDR3 sequence (DNA): TGTGCCAGCAGGCCGCCCAGGGTGGGGAGCTCCTACAATGAGCAGTTCCTC.

The genes are TRBV20-1 and TRBJ2-1; 9 nucleotides align to TRBD2. The CDR3 extends over 14 amino acids. The V and J ends lost 0 bases and 8 bases, in that order; junction bases with no gene match: 5. Germline lookup yields CDR1 DFQATT and CDR2 SNEGSKA (reference sequence). CDR3 region: CSARDLAGGDEQFF. CDR3 bases: TGCAGTGCTAGAGATCTGGCGGGAGGGGATGAGCAGTTCTTC.

A word on this clonotype: A much more abundant neighbour one base away suggests this may be a read error. The gene calls are TRBV24-1 and TRBJ1-2; possibly TRBD1 for D (5 bases). The CDR3 length is 14 residues. From germline, CDR1 is KGHDR and CDR2 SFDVKD. The CDR3 loop reads CAASDSGTEYGYTF. In DNA, the CDR3 is TGTGCCGCCAGTGATTCCGGGACTGAATATGGCTACACCTTC.

The rearrangement uses TRBV5-1 and TRBJ2-1; no firm D call. V lost 1 base, J lost 4 bases, and 6 bases lay in between. Germline CDR1 SGHRS, CDR2 YFSETQ. The CDR3 spans 13 residues. CDR3 amino acids: CASSLNGYNEQFF. CDR3 coding DNA: TGCGCCAGCAGCTTGAATGGTTACAATGAGCAGTTCTTC. Using reference TRBV5-1 and TRBJ2-1 for the parts outside the CDR3, the full variable domain is KAGVTQTPRYLIKTRGQQVTLSCSPISGHRSVSWYQQTPGQGLQFLFEYFSETQRNKGNFPGRFSGRQFSNSRSEMNVSTLELGDSALYLCASSLNGYNEQFFGPGTRLTVL.

Many counts were recorded for this clonotype. The chain combines TRBV7-2 with TRBJ2-1; possible D gene TRBD1, 5 bases. Germline loops: CDR1 SGHTA, CDR2 FQGNSA. V lost 5 bases and J 5 bases, leaving 13 bases between the germline ends. The CDR3 runs 14 residues. The CDR3 DNA reads TGTGCCAGCAGCCCCGATTCCAGGGACAATGAGCAGTTCTTC. Translation: CASSPDSRDNEQFF.

The rearrangement joins TRBV6-2 or TRBV6-3 to TRBJ2-2; TRBD2 is a possible D gene (5 bases). Trimming removed 0 bases from V and 0 bases from J, with 11 bases in between. Germline V gene sequence: CDR1 MNHEY, CDR2 SVGEGT. The CDR3 runs to 17 residues. CDR3 DNA: TGTGCCAGCAGTTACTCGAAGCTAGCCCCGAACACCGGGGAGCTGTTTTTT. Amino acid sequence: CASSYSKLAPNTGELFF.

In this sample, this clonotype turned up many times. This chain links TRBV28 with TRBJ2-7; 12 nucleotides match TRBD1. The trim removed 3 bases at V and 7 bases at J, leaving 13 bases unmatched. CDR1 is MDHEN, CDR2 SYDVKM, per germline. The CDR3 extends over 17 amino acids. Here the CDR3 reads CASSFQFRDRGLKEQYF. The CDR3 nucleotides are TGTGCCAGCAGTTTCCAATTCCGGGACAGGGGGCTTAAGGAGCAGTACTTC.

This clonotype was observed at least ten times. V and J are TRBV12-3 or TRBV12-4 and TRBJ1-5, with a possible D match to TRBD1 (5 bases). This CDR3 has 14 amino acids. Trimming pared 2 bases from V and 7 bases from J, leaving 12 bases between. CDR3 in amino acids: CASSLQGPMQPQHF. CDR3 nucleotide sequence: TGTGCCAGCAGTTTACAGGGCCCAATGCAGCCCCAGCATTTT.

At least ten counts were recorded for this clonotype. The rearrangement links TRBV9 to TRBJ1-3; D remains unclear. The CDR3 runs to 15 residues. Trimming cost V 5 bases and J 0 bases, with 12 bases left between them. Looked up from germline, CDR1 is SGDLS and CDR2 is YYNGEE. CDR3 amino acids: CASRPDARSGNTIYF. The CDR3 nucleotides read TGTGCCAGCAGGCCCGACGCTCGCTCTGGAAACACCATATATTTT.